The sequence of this T cell receptor beta chain was determined in a study of blood T cell repertoires in COVID-19. Study overall: The United States, Italy and Spain supplied acute and convalescent COVID-19 samples. Sources were T cells, B-cell-depleted T cells, or PBMCs; the material itself was cDNA or gDNA.

The assay was immunoSEQ multiplex PCR, and TCRdb's table has in-frame clones only and misses some. Of about 240,000 clones listed, 82% are singletons. The CDR3 is 13 amino acids. The V gene's germline CDR1 is LGHDT and CDR2 YNNKEL (reference sequence). V was pared by 4 bases and J by 6 bases, with 12 bases between. This clone occurred a few times. The chain employs TRBV3-1 (or the pseudogene TRBV3-2) and TRBJ1-2; the D is unclear. The sequence derives from a woman over 75 with COVID-19, enrolled during active disease. What was sequenced was peripheral blood. CDR3 sequence: CASSLRGADGYTF. Here the CDR3 DNA reads TGTGCCAGCAGCCTCCGGGGAGCGGATGGCTACACCTTC.